The clone carrying this T cell receptor (beta chain) was observed many times. Antigen: not known. These data are taken from a study of T-cell memory formation after mild COVID-19. Study-wide results and limits: Specificity for SARS-CoV-2 was not confirmed among the second-wave clones peaking on day 37. From day 15 to 85, contracting clones were balanced between CD4 and CD8, whereas later expanders leaned toward CD4+.

TCRdb re-called the 5' RACE reads with MiXCR, one entry per CDR3 protein. The repertoire includes 100,000 to 150,000 distinct CDR3 sequences, roughly 6% of them detected once, and 2% to 2.5% sits in the top ten. The germline V gene encodes CDR1 MGHRA and CDR2 YSYEKL. The CDR3 loop spans 18 amino acids. Trimming removed 1 base from V and 2 bases from J; junction bases left unmatched: 6. The sequence came from an adult woman who had mild COVID-19 (a few samples of this study predate the infection). Cell type and time point are not known. The chain combines TRBV4-1 with TRBJ2-1; 12 positions agree with TRBD2. Sequenced sample: PBMCs or a T cell subset sorted from them (not recorded which). CDR3 sequence (DNA): TGCGCCAGCAGCCAAGGACTAGCGGGGGCCTCGACCTACAATGAGCAGTTCTTC. It encodes CASSQGLAGASTYNEQFF.